This T cell receptor (beta chain) is drawn from a study of T cell repertoires in ileal Crohn's disease. Only in-frame clones appear in the TCRdb table, and some are missing; sequencing was by immunoSEQ multiplex PCR. The data contain thousands of clones, around 80% of them seen just once; the ten biggest clones take up around 15%. Concerning this clone itself: Different DNA sequences within this sample yield the same CDR3.

The CDR3 length is 13 residues. CDR1 SEHNR and CDR2 FQNEAQ come from the germline V gene (reference sequence). Trimming removed 1 base at V and 8 bases at J, with 6 bases between. This TCR was sampled from an adult with Crohn's disease. Source material: ileal tissue. The rearrangement links TRBV7-9 to TRBJ1-6; D is undetermined. The CDR3 sequence is CASSLGQDSPLHF. CDR3 DNA sequence: TGTGCCAGCAGCTTAGGACAAGATTCACCCCTCCACTTT. The variable domain in full, completed from reference TRBV7-9 and TRBJ1-6, reads DTGVSQNPRHKITKRGQNVTFRCDPISEHNRLYWYRQTLGQGPEFLTYFQNEAQLEKSRLLSDRFSAERPKGSFSTLEIQRTEQGDSAMYLCASSLGQDSPLHFGNGTRLTVT.